Given below is one T cell receptor beta chain in context. The sample is drawn from a study of cytomegalovirus exposure and HLA in healthy donors. Generated by immunoSEQ multiplex PCR, the TCRdb table keeps only in-frame clones and is missing some. The sample includes about 190,000 clones, 86% of them seen just once. The CDR3 contains 13 residues. Germline-derived CDR1 and CDR2 are MNHEY and SVGAGI. V was pared by 0 bases and J by 14 bases, with 14 bases between. This receptor was identified in a woman aged 18 to 35 in good health and CMV-seronegative. The chain couples TRBV6-5 to TRBJ1-3; tentatively, D is TRBD1 (6 bases). The sample comprised PBMCs. CDR3 in amino acids: CASSYSGQTGLYF. CDR3 nucleotides: TGTGCCAGCAGTTACTCCGGACAGACTGGTTTATATTTT.